This T cell receptor (beta chain) was identified during a study of molecular identifiers for immune sequencing clone quantification. Points from the study as a whole: Jurkat TCR RNA from one cell was spiked into some 1 million naive cells, and it was reportedly detectable there.

As previously described, bulk TCR libraries were made using listed TCR primers. MiXCR, run by TCRdb on the PCR reads, gives a single entry per CDR3 protein. Among around 480,000 distinct CDR3 sequences listed, about 22% were seen once. Sorting captured naive CD8 T cells as CD8+CD4-CCR7+CD45RA+. This clonotype was counted many times. Its matching antigen is unknown. The CDR3 runs to 15 residues. Germline V gene data show CDR1 as SGHTA and CDR2 as FQGNSA. V lost 8 bases to trimming and J lost 6 bases; unmatched junction nucleotides: 12. The receptor was derived from a human donor in good health. Some libraries in this study had Jurkat cell RNA spiked in. The sample was naive CD8+ T cells from blood, with Jurkat cell RNA spiked in. Documented subset: FACS-sorted CD8+CD4-CCR7+CD45RA+ naive T cells. The chain couples TRBV7-2 to TRBJ2-3, with TRBD2 matching 9 bases. CDR3 loop: CASGPIAGVPDTQYF. CDR3 sequence (DNA): TGTGCCAGCGGACCGATAGCGGGAGTCCCTGATACGCAGTATTTT.